The 21 T cell receptor beta chains below were found in one sample sequenced in a study of PD-L1 blockade in urothelial cancer. Here immunoSEQ multiplex PCR was the method, and the copy in TCRdb shows in-frame clones only, minus some. In the table there are about 95,000 clones, more than 75% of which are singletons. Time point denoted: pretreatment peripheral blood. Material: PBMCs, obtained around atezolizumab (anti-PD-L1) treatment. These receptors originate from a man aged 55 to 69 with urothelial cancer.

This chain uses TRBV29-1 with TRBJ1-1; maybe TRBD1 (6 bases). This CDR3 contains 14 residues. Germline CDR1 SQVTM, CDR2 ANQGSEA. Trimming stripped 3 bases from V and 1 base from J, with 12 bases between. The CDR3, as DNA: TGCAGCGTTGAGATTGGGGGCGAGAACACTGAAGCTTTCTTT. This sequence encodes CSVEIGGENTEAFF. The variable domain in full, with the rest retrieved from reference TRBV29-1 and TRBJ1-1, is SAVISQKPSRDICQRGTSLTIQCQVDSQVTMMFWYRQQPGQSLTLIATANQGSEATYESGFVIDKFPISRPNLTFSTLTVSNMSPEDSSIYLCSVEIGGENTEAFFGQGTRLTVV.

This chain connects TRBV18 to TRBJ1-4; D call uncertain. The CDR3 is 15 residues long. V lost 3 bases and J 0 bases, leaving 8 bases between the germline ends. Germline V lookup: CDR1 KGHSH, CDR2 LQKENI. CDR3 sequence: CASSPEGTTNEKLFF. CDR3 DNA sequence: TGTGCCAGCTCACCTGAGGGAACAACTAATGAAAAACTGTTTTTT.

This CDR3 reads CASSSRGGNYEQYF. CDR3 coding DNA: TGTGCCAGCAGTTCTAGGGGAGGGAACTACGAGCAGTACTTC. The chain links TRBV28 to TRBJ2-7, with TRBD2 matching 7 bases. Germline V lookup: CDR1 MDHEN, CDR2 SYDVKM. The length of the CDR3 is 14 residues. J gave up 3 bases and V 4 bases, and 6 bases lay outside the gene matches.

The genes are TRBV15 and TRBJ2-3; TRBD1 might be the D (5 bases). Germline V gene lookup returns CDR1 LNHNV and CDR2 YYDKDF (reference sequence). The CDR3 extends over 15 amino acids. Trimming shortened V by 0 bases and J by 4 bases, and 11 bases separated the two germline ends. CDR3 bases: TGTGCCACCAGCAGAGATCGGGCAGGGTCAGATACGCAGTATTTT. Its translation: CATSRDRAGSDTQYF. The full variable domain, in which reference TRBV15 and TRBJ2-3 provide the parts outside the CDR3, is DAMVIQNPRYQVTQFGKPVTLSCSQTLNHNVMYWYQQKSSQAPKLLFHYYDKDFNNEADTPDNFQSRRPNTSFCFLDIRSPGLGDTAMYLCATSRDRAGSDTQYFGPGTRLTVL.

Only one count was recorded for this clone. The chain recombines TRBV7-9 with TRBJ1-3; D unclear. The length of the CDR3 is 17 residues. Germline V lookup: CDR1 SEHNR, CDR2 FQNEAQ (reference sequence). V gave up 5 bases and J gave up 0 bases, with 17 bases separating them. The DNA for the CDR3 is TGTGCCAGCAGCCGATACGGGAGACCGATCTCTGGAAACACCATATATTTT. This gives the protein CASSRYGRPISGNTIYF.

This chain connects TRBV6-5 to TRBJ1-1; 10 nucleotides agree with TRBD1. The CDR3 loop spans 15 amino acids. Trimming removed 0 bases from V and 5 bases from J; junction bases left unmatched: 3. CDR1 is MNHEY and CDR2 is SVGAGI in the germline V gene. CDR3 nucleotide sequence: TGTGCCAGCAGTTACTCGGGGACAGGGGAAACTGAAGCTTTCTTT. Translation gives CASSYSGTGETEAFF.

V gene TRBV27 combines with J gene TRBJ2-4; TRBD2 agrees at 9 bases. The CDR3 spans 19 residues. CDR1 and CDR2 (germline): MNHEY, SMNVEV (reference sequence). V shed 5 bases and J 9 bases; nucleotides not matched to a gene: 23. The CDR3 loop is CASSLGLRGGAKRSSIQYF. Written as DNA, the CDR3 is TGTGCCAGCAGTCTGGGACTCCGCGGGGGGGCAAAAAGGTCTAGCATTCAGTACTTC.

This sequence joins TRBV13 and TRBJ2-3; 7 bases are shared with TRBD2. V trimming: 1 base; J trimming: 4 bases; junction bases outside the gene matches: 17. The CDR3 loop spans 19 amino acids. Germline CDR1 is PRHDT and CDR2 is FYEKMQ (reference sequence). Here the CDR3 reads CASSLARGTGGRPPDTQYF. CDR3 in DNA: TGTGCCAGCAGCTTAGCCCGTGGGACGGGGGGTCGGCCCCCAGATACGCAGTATTTT.

The V gene is TRBV28, the J gene TRBJ2-3, with D perhaps TRBD2 (7 bases). CDR1 is MDHEN, CDR2 SYDVKM, per germline. Trimming pared 6 bases from V and 7 bases from J, leaving 26 bases between. This CDR3 region has 17 residues. The CDR3 reads CASSQKGGGLGRHTQYF. For the CDR3, the DNA is TGTGCCAGCAGCCAAAAGGGGGGGGGACTGGGGAGACATACGCAGTATTTT.

The chain recombines TRBV4-2 with TRBJ2-2, with TRBD2 matching 10 bases. Germline V gives CDR1 LGHNA, CDR2 YNFKEQ. The CDR3 spans 17 residues. With 0 bases clipped from V and 6 bases from J, the junction kept 7 bases outside the gene matches. CDR3 sequence: CASSQDLSGGAPGELFF. The CDR3 nucleotides read TGTGCCAGCAGCCAAGATCTGAGCGGGGGGGCCCCCGGGGAGCTGTTTTTT.

The chain carries TRBV28 and TRBJ1-2; D is undetermined. The CDR3 totals 14 residues. Looked up from germline, CDR1 is MDHEN and CDR2 is SYDVKM. The V gene lost 5 bases and the J gene lost 3 bases, with 13 bases spanning the gap. CDR3 sequence reads: CASSAPLLDYGYTF. The CDR3 DNA reads TGTGCCAGCAGTGCGCCGCTTCTAGACTATGGCTACACCTTC.

The rearrangement joins TRBV11-2 to TRBJ2-4; maybe TRBD2 (5 bases). The CDR3 covers 18 residues. Germline V gene lookup returns CDR1 SGHAT and CDR2 FQNNGV. The germline V and J ends were trimmed by 4 bases and 0 bases, with 19 bases remaining between them. DNA of the CDR3: TGTGCCAGCAGCTCCGAAGGTAGAGGGAACCTAGCCAAAAACATTCAGTACTTC. It is translated as CASSSEGRGNLAKNIQYF.

The chain has TRBV11-3 and TRBJ2-1; D is ambiguous. CDR3 size: 12 residues. V shed 4 bases and J shed 4 bases, with 5 bases lying between them. Per the germline V gene, CDR1 is SGHNT and CDR2 is YENEEA. The CDR3: CASSSLYNEQFF. Here the CDR3 DNA reads TGTGCCAGCAGCTCCTTATACAATGAGCAGTTCTTC.

Details on this clone: Within the sample, other DNA sequences also encode this same CDR3. This rearrangement joins TRBV9 to TRBJ1-2, with TRBD1 identical over 10 bases. V lost 2 bases, J lost 2 bases, and 0 bases stayed unmatched. The germline gives CDR1 SGDLS, CDR2 YYNGEE. CDR3 length equals 14 residues. Here the CDR3 DNA reads TGTGCCAGCAGCGTGGGACAGGGGAACTATGGCTACACCTTC. Protein sequence: CASSVGQGNYGYTF.

In its sample, this clone was seen a few times. This rearrangement joins TRBV27 to TRBJ1-2; D gene unclear. The CDR3 runs 16 residues. With 2 bases removed from V and 0 bases from J, the gap between germline ends came to 13 bases. Per the germline V gene, CDR1 is MNHEY and CDR2 is SMNVEV (reference sequence). The CDR3 sequence is CASSLTQLASNYGYTF. CDR3 DNA: TGTGCCAGCAGTTTAACGCAGTTGGCCTCTAACTATGGCTACACCTTC.

The genes are TRBV4-1 and TRBJ2-5; 11 bases fit TRBD2. Germline CDR1 MGHRA, CDR2 YSYEKL. CDR3 length: 17 amino acids. The V and J ends lost 0 bases and 5 bases, in that order; junction bases with no gene match: 8. The CDR3 DNA reads as TGCGCCAGCAGCCAAGAAGATAGCGGGGGGGCCGGGGAGACCCAGTACTTC. This gives the protein CASSQEDSGGAGETQYF.

The rearrangement uses TRBV2 and TRBJ2-7, with a weak D call TRBD2 (6 bases). Germline CDR1 SNHLY, CDR2 FYNNEI. V lost 6 bases and J 6 bases, leaving 15 bases between the germline ends. The CDR3 contains 13 residues. The CDR3: CASSEPTGGEQYF. The CDR3 bases are TGTGCCAGCAGCGAACCCACCGGGGGCGAGCAGTACTTC. The full variable domain, in which reference TRBV2 and TRBJ2-7 provide the parts outside the CDR3, is EPEVTQTPSHQVTQMGQEVILRCVPISNHLYFYWYRQILGQKVEFLVSFYNNEISEKSEIFDDQFSVERPDGSNFTLKIRSTKLEDSAMYFCASSEPTGGEQYFGPGTRLTVT.

This chain links TRBV5-4 with TRBJ2-5; 7 bases map to TRBD1. The V gene end was trimmed by 4 bases and the J gene end by 3 bases; junction bases not matched to a gene: 3. CDR1 SGHNT and CDR2 YYREEE come from the germline V gene (reference sequence). CDR3 length: 13 residues. The DNA of the CDR3 is TGTGCCAGCAGCCTAGGGACAGAAGAGACCCAGTACTTC. Protein product: CASSLGTEETQYF.

This chain links TRBV5-6 with TRBJ1-2; TRBD1 matches at 10 bases. The CDR3 runs to 15 residues. Germline-derived CDR1 and CDR2 are SGHDT and YYEEEE. The V and J ends lost 4 bases and 5 bases, in that order; junction bases with no gene match: 8. CDR3 DNA: TGTGCCAGCAGCCCAGGACAGGGGGACAGATATGGCTACACCTTC. Residues: CASSPGQGDRYGYTF. Combining the CDR3 with reference TRBV5-6 and TRBJ1-2 gives the whole variable domain DAGVTQSPTHLIKTRGQQVTLRCSPKSGHDTVSWYQQALGQGPQFIFQYYEEEERQRGNFPDRFSGHQFPNYSSELNVNALLLGDSALYLCASSPGQGDRYGYTFGSGTRLTVV.

The CDR3 sequence: CATSPTGSNQPQHF. In DNA, the CDR3 is TGTGCCACCAGCCCCACAGGGAGCAATCAGCCCCAGCATTTT. V usage is TRBV2 and J usage is TRBJ1-5; weak D call: TRBD1 (6 bases). V was clipped by 10 bases and J by 1 base, with 14 bases between them. Germline CDR1 SNHLY, CDR2 FYNNEI. The CDR3 length is 14 residues.

CDR3 in DNA: TGTGCCAGCAGCTCCAGGACTAGCGGGGTGGATACGCAGTATTTT. Translating gives CASSSRTSGVDTQYF. The chain couples TRBV9 to TRBJ2-3; 12 positions match TRBD2. From germline, CDR1 is SGDLS and CDR2 YYNGEE. J lost 6 bases, V lost 4 bases, and 6 bases had no gene match. CDR3 length: 15 residues.